Listed here are 23 T cell receptor beta chains from one sample, sequenced in a study of tumor T cells in aggressive B-cell lymphoma. The protocol was immunoSEQ multiplex PCR, while the TCRdb copy is restricted to in-frame clones and leaves out a portion. The sample has a few thousand clones, 85% seen once; the top ten hold around 4%. The sequencing input was tumor tissue. Receptor source: an adult with diffuse large B cell lymphoma.

The gene calls are TRBV5-1 and TRBJ1-5, with D possibly TRBD1 on 5 matching bases. The V end was cut by 2 bases, the J end by 5 bases, with 11 bases between. The CDR3 extends over 14 amino acids. CDR1 is SGHRS, CDR2 YFSETQ, per germline. The CDR3: CASSLGHPDQPQHF. CDR3 sequence (DNA): TGCGCCAGCAGCTTAGGACACCCTGATCAGCCCCAGCATTTT.

This clone was counted a few times. V usage is TRBV15 and J usage is TRBJ1-5; 10 bases align to TRBD1. V trimming: 4 bases; J trimming: 8 bases; junction bases outside the gene matches: 11. This CDR3 has 16 amino acids. Germline V gene sequence: CDR1 LNHNV, CDR2 YYDKDF (reference sequence). This CDR3 reads CATSTRQGAHYEPQHF. Written as DNA, the CDR3 is TGTGCCACCAGCACGCGACAGGGGGCCCATTATGAGCCCCAGCATTTT.

The chain has TRBV28 and TRBJ2-1; maybe TRBD1 (6 bases). The CDR3 is 16 residues long. V lost 3 bases to trimming and J lost 5 bases, with 17 bases between them. From germline, CDR1 is MDHEN and CDR2 SYDVKM. The CDR3 nucleotides are TGTGCCAGCAGTTTCCCCGCCAGGGGTATAAACAATGAGCAGTTCTTC. This encodes CASSFPARGINNEQFF. Looking up the rest from reference TRBV28 and TRBJ2-1 gives the full variable domain: DVKVTQSSRYLVKRTGEKVFLECVQDMDHENMFWYRQDPGLGLRLIYFSYDVKMKEKGDIPEGYSVSREKKERFSLILESASTNQTSMYLCASSFPARGINNEQFFGPGTRLTVL.

The chain combines TRBV7-8 with TRBJ2-3; no clear D gene. The CDR3 covers 15 residues. V dropped 5 bases and J dropped 0 bases, with 12 bases sitting between them. Germline CDR1 is SGHVS and CDR2 is FQNEAQ. The CDR3 coding sequence is TGTGCCAGCAGCGCGCCTTACCCAAGCACAGATACGCAGTATTTT. This encodes CASSAPYPSTDTQYF.

The rearrangement links TRBV14 to TRBJ1-4; 7 positions agree with TRBD1. The trim removed 1 base at V and 8 bases at J, leaving 13 bases unmatched. Germline assignment: CDR1 SGHDN and CDR2 FVKESK. There are 17 residues in the CDR3. In DNA form, the CDR3 reads TGTGCCAGCAGCCAAGGACTCGACAGGGCGAAGATCGAAAAACTGTTTTTT. Protein: CASSQGLDRAKIEKLFF.

This clone was seen just once. The chain has TRBV5-4 and TRBJ1-2, with a possible D match to TRBD1 (6 bases). The V and J ends lost 5 bases and 6 bases respectively, with 14 bases between them. The CDR3 sequence is 13 residues long. Germline V gene lookup returns CDR1 SGHNT and CDR2 YYREEE (reference sequence). The CDR3 loop is CASSSGHKNGYTF. The CDR3 DNA follows: TGTGCCAGCAGTTCGGGACATAAAAATGGCTACACCTTC.

The rearrangement uses TRBV27 and TRBJ2-2; no definite D call. Deletions cut 0 bases from V and 5 bases from J, with 7 bases between. The CDR3 extends over 14 amino acids. CDR1 and CDR2 from the germline V gene are MNHEY and SMNVEV (reference sequence). The CDR3 region has the DNA TGTGCCAGCAGTTTATCCCTCAGGACCGGGGAGCTGTTTTTT. Translating gives CASSLSLRTGELFF.

This clone showed up just once. The rearrangement uses TRBV5-1 and TRBJ2-1; the match to TRBD2 covers 12 bases. V was pared by 3 bases and J by 9 bases, with 7 bases of the junction left unmatched. The CDR3 totals 15 residues. Germline CDR1 reads SGHRS; CDR2 reads YFSETQ. This CDR3 is CASSSTSGGLGEQFF. Here the CDR3 DNA reads TGCGCCAGCAGCTCGACTAGCGGGGGCTTGGGTGAGCAGTTCTTC.

This chain joins TRBV6-5 and TRBJ1-1; D gene ambiguous. Deletions cut 6 bases from V and 4 bases from J, with 6 bases between. This CDR3 is 11 amino acids long. CDR1 is MNHEY, CDR2 SVGAGI, per germline. The CDR3 sequence: CASRRGTEAFF. The CDR3 nucleotides are TGTGCCAGCAGGCGTGGCACTGAAGCTTTCTTT.

The V and J genes are TRBV5-1 and TRBJ1-1; TRBD1 might be the D (5 bases). The CDR3 contains 15 residues. The germline V gene encodes CDR1 SGHRS and CDR2 YFSETQ. V was clipped by 4 bases and J by 0 bases, with 13 bases between them. In DNA, the CDR3 is TGCGCCAGCAGCGGGGGGGGACGGATGAACACTGAAGCTTTCTTT. Translated: CASSGGGRMNTEAFF.

The rearrangement links TRBV2 to TRBJ1-5, with 12 bases fitting TRBD1. Germline V lookup: CDR1 SNHLY, CDR2 FYNNEI. The CDR3 is 17 residues long. V was pared by 4 bases and J by 5 bases, with 9 bases of the junction left unmatched. CDR3: CASSGDRGRVYDQPQHF. The CDR3 DNA follows: TGTGCCAGCAGTGGGGACAGGGGGCGAGTCTATGATCAGCCCCAGCATTTT. Full variable domain (remainder filled in from reference TRBV2 and TRBJ1-5): EPEVTQTPSHQVTQMGQEVILRCVPISNHLYFYWYRQILGQKVEFLVSFYNNEISEKSEIFDDQFSVERPDGSNFTLKIRSTKLEDSAMYFCASSGDRGRVYDQPQHFGDGTRLSIL.

The J gene is TRBJ1-2, the V gene TRBV14; 7 nucleotides agree with TRBD1. This CDR3 is built from 14 residues. Per the germline V gene, CDR1 is SGHDN and CDR2 is FVKESK. J was trimmed by 8 bases and V by 3 bases; bases with no gene match: 9. The CDR3 nucleotides read TGTGCCAGCAGCCAGACGACAGGGCCGAGAGGCTACACCTTC. Encoded protein: CASSQTTGPRGYTF.

The rearrangement uses TRBV6-5 and TRBJ1-6; D gene ambiguous. This CDR3 contains 15 residues. V was clipped by 0 bases and J by 10 bases, with 13 bases between them. In germline, CDR1 is MNHEY, CDR2 SVGAGI. The CDR3 sequence: CASSYSRRAESPLHF. The CDR3 DNA sequence: TGTGCCAGCAGTTACTCGAGGCGGGCAGAATCACCCCTCCACTTT.

The chain is built from TRBV10-3 and TRBJ2-7, with D perhaps matching TRBD2 (5 bases). Germline values: CDR1 ENHRY, CDR2 SYGVKD. Trimming took off 2 bases at V and 0 bases at J, with 11 bases between the two ends. The CDR3 contains 15 residues. CDR3 residues: CAISEAGMTSYEQYF. The DNA for the CDR3 is TGTGCCATCAGTGAGGCGGGCATGACCTCCTACGAGCAGTACTTC.

This sequence joins TRBV9 and TRBJ1-5, with TRBD1 as a possible D gene (5 bases). Germline CDR1 SGDLS, CDR2 YYNGEE. CDR3 size: 15 residues. V dropped 4 bases and J dropped 2 bases, with 13 bases sitting between them. In nucleotides, the CDR3 is TGTGCCAGCAGCCCCAGAGAGACAGGCAATCAGCCCCAGCATTTT. Translating gives CASSPRETGNQPQHF.

The chain uses TRBV6-1 and TRBJ2-7, with TRBD1 matching 8 bases. Germline V gives CDR1 MNHNS, CDR2 SASEGT. This CDR3 contains 13 residues. Trimming cost V 3 bases and J 9 bases; bases outside gene matches: 7. CDR3: CASSDRGQAGQYF. In nucleotides, the CDR3 is TGTGCCAGCAGTGACCGGGGACAGGCGGGGCAGTACTTC.

This chain connects TRBV9 to TRBJ1-3; D gene uncertain. The V end was cut by 3 bases, the J end by 3 bases, with 7 bases between. Germline V lookup: CDR1 SGDLS, CDR2 YYNGEE. The CDR3 is 13 residues long. This CDR3 is CASSARVGNTIYF. CDR3 DNA: TGTGCCAGCAGCGCCCGGGTTGGAAACACCATATATTTT.

The chain is built from TRBV5-6 and TRBJ1-2; 10 bases fit TRBD1. V was clipped by 1 base and J by 11 bases; unmatched bases: 2. Looked up from germline, CDR1 is SGHDT and CDR2 is YYEEEE. This CDR3 has 12 amino acids. CDR3 region: CASSLWGQGYTF. CDR3 DNA sequence: TGTGCCAGCAGCTTGTGGGGACAGGGGTACACCTTC. Looking up the rest from reference TRBV5-6 and TRBJ1-2 gives the full variable domain: DAGVTQSPTHLIKTRGQQVTLRCSPKSGHDTVSWYQQALGQGPQFIFQYYEEEERQRGNFPDRFSGHQFPNYSSELNVNALLLGDSALYLCASSLWGQGYTFGSGTRLTVV.

The V gene is TRBV5-1, the J gene TRBJ2-1; weak D call: TRBD2 (6 bases). The V and J ends lost 1 base and 7 bases respectively, with 15 bases between them. The germline V gene encodes CDR1 SGHRS and CDR2 YFSETQ. This CDR3 contains 15 residues. In DNA, the CDR3 is TGCGCCAGCAGCTTGTTGGCACGGGGGTTAAATGAGCAGTTCTTC. Encoded protein: CASSLLARGLNEQFF.

The rearrangement links TRBV5-1 to TRBJ2-5, with 8 bases fitting TRBD1. In germline, CDR1 is SGHRS, CDR2 YFSETQ. The V gene end was trimmed by 6 bases and the J gene end by 5 bases; junction bases not matched to a gene: 6. The CDR3 length is 13 residues. The CDR3 spells CASTDRTGETQYF. CDR3 DNA sequence: TGCGCCAGCACCGATCGGACAGGGGAGACCCAGTACTTC.

The CDR3 nucleotides are TGTGCCAGCAGCCGTACAGGGGTACGGGAAAAACTGTTTTTT. Protein product: CASSRTGVREKLFF. V and J are TRBV7-2 and TRBJ1-4; 7 nucleotides match TRBD1. The CDR3 runs to 14 residues. Germline loops: CDR1 SGHTA, CDR2 FQGNSA. Losses at the gene ends were 5 bases for V and 8 bases for J; bases not matched to a gene: 8.

The V gene is TRBV29-1, the J gene TRBJ2-1; a weak D match, TRBD1 (5 bases). V shed 4 bases and J shed 3 bases, with 10 bases lying between them. The CDR3 is 13 amino acids. The V gene's germline CDR1 is SQVTM and CDR2 ANQGSEA. The CDR3 DNA is TGCAGCGTTGGTGGGGCTCGCTACAATGAGCAGTTCTTC. Amino acid sequence: CSVGGARYNEQFF.

The chain couples TRBV9 to TRBJ2-1; D possibly corresponds to TRBD2 (6 bases). Germline CDR1 is SGDLS and CDR2 is YYNGEE. Trimming stripped 3 bases from V and 10 bases from J, with 17 bases between. The CDR3 contains 14 residues. The CDR3 nucleotides read TGTGCCAGCAGCGCTAGCCCGCTAGCGAGGGAGCAGTTCTTC. It translates to CASSASPLAREQFF.